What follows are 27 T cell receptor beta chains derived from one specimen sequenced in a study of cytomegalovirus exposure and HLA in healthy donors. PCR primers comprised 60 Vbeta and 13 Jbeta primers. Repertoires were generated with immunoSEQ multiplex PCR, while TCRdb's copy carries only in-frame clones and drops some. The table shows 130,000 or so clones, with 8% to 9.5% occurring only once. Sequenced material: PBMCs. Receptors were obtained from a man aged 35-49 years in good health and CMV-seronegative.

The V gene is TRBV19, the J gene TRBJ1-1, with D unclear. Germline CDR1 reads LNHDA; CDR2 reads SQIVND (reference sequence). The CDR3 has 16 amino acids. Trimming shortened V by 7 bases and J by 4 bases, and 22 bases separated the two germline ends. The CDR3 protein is CASIRRVDRRGTEAFF. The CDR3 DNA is TGTGCCAGTATAAGGAGGGTCGATCGGCGCGGCACTGAAGCTTTCTTT. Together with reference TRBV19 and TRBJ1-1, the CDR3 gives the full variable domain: DGGITQSPKYLFRKEGQNVTLSCEQNLNHDAMYWYRQDPGQGLRLIYYSQIVNDFQKGDIAEGYSVSREKKESFPLTVTSAQKNPTAFYLCASIRRVDRRGTEAFFGQGTRLTVV.

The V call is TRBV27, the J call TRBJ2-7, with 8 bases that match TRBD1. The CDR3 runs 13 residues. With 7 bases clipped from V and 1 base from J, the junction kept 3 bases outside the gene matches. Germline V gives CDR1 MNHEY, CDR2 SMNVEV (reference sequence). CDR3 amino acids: CASKDRESYEQYF. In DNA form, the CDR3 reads TGTGCCAGCAAGGACAGGGAATCCTACGAGCAGTACTTC.

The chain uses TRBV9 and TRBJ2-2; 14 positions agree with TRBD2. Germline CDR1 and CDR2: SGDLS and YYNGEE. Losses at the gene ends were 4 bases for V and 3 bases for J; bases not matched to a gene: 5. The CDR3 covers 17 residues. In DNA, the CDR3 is TGTGCCAGCAGCACGACTAGCGGGGGGGCGCACACCGGGGAGCTGTTTTTT. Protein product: CASSTTSGGAHTGELFF.

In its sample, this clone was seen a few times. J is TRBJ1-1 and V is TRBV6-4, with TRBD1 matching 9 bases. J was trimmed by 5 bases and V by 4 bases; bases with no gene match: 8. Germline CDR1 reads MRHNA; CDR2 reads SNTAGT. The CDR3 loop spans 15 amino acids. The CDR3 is CASSGRDRVETEAFF. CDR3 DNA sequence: TGTGCCAGCAGTGGTCGGGACAGGGTGGAAACTGAAGCTTTCTTT.

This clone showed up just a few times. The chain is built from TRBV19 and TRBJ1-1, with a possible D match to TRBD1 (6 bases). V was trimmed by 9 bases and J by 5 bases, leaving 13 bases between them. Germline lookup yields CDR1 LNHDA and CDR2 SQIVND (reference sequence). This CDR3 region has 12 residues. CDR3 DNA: TGTGCCAGCAAGGGAGGGGGAACTGAAGCTTTCTTT. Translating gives CASKGGGTEAFF.

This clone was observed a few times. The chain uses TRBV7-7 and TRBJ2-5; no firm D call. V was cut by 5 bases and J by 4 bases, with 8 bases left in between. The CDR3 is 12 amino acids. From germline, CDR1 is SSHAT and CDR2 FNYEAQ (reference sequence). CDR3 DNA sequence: TGTGCCAGCAGCCCTACTGGAGAGACCCAGTACTTC. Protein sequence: CASSPTGETQYF.

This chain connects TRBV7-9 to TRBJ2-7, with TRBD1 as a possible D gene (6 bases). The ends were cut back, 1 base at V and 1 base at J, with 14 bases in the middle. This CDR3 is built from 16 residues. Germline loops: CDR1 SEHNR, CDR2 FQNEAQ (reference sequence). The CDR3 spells CASSLGFEGESYEQYF. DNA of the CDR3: TGTGCCAGCAGCTTAGGCTTTGAGGGGGAATCCTACGAGCAGTACTTC.

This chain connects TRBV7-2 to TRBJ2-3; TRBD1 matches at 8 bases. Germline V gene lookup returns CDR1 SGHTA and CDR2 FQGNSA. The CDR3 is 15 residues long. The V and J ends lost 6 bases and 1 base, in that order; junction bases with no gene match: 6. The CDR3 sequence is CASRQRQGRTDTQYF. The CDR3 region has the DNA TGTGCCAGCAGACAAAGACAGGGGCGCACAGATACGCAGTATTTT.

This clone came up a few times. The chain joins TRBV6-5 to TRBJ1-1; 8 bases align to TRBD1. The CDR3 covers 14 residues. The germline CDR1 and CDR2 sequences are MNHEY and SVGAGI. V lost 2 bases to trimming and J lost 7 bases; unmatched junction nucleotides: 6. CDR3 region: CASSYVAGQVEAFF. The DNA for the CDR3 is TGTGCCAGCAGTTACGTCGCGGGACAGGTTGAAGCTTTCTTT.

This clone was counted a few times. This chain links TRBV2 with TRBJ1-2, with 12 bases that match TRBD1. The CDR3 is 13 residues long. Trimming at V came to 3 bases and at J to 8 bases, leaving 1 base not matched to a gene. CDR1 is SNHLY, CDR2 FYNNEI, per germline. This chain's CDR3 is CASSEGTGGGYTF. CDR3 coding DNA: TGTGCCAGCAGTGAGGGGACAGGGGGCGGCTACACCTTC.

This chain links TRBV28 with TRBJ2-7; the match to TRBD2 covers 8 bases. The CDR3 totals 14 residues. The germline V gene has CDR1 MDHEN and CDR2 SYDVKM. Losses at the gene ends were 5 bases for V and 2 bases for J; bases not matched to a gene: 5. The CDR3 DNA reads TGTGCCAGCAGTCCCCCGCGGGGGGCCTACGAGCAGTACTTC. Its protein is CASSPPRGAYEQYF.

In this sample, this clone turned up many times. The CDR3 region is CASSEKGTGSYEQYF. CDR3 coding DNA: TGTGCCAGCAGTGAAAAAGGGACAGGTTCCTACGAGCAGTACTTC. The rearrangement joins TRBV6-1 to TRBJ2-7; 8 bases agree with TRBD1. CDR3 size: 15 residues. Germline CDR1 and CDR2: MNHNS and SASEGT. V dropped 2 bases and J dropped 1; count of bases not matched to a gene: 4.

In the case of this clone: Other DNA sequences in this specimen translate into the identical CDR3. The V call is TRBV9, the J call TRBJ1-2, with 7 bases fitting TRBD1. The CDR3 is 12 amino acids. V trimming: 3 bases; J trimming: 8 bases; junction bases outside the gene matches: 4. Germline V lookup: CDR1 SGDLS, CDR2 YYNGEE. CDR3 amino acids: CASSGRTGGYTF. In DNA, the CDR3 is TGTGCCAGCAGCGGACGGACAGGAGGCTACACCTTC.

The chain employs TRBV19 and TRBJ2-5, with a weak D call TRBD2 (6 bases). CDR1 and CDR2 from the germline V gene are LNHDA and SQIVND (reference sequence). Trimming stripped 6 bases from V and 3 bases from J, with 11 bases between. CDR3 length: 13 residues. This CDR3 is CASSPWGEETQYF. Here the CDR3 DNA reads TGTGCCAGTAGCCCATGGGGGGAAGAGACCCAGTACTTC. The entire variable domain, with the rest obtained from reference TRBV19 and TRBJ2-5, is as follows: DGGITQSPKYLFRKEGQNVTLSCEQNLNHDAMYWYRQDPGQGLRLIYYSQIVNDFQKGDIAEGYSVSREKKESFPLTVTSAQKNPTAFYLCASSPWGEETQYFGPGTRLLVL.

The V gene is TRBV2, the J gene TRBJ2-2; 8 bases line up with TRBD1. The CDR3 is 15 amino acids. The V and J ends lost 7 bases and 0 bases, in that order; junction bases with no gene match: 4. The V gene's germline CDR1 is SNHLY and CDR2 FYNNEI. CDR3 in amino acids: CASTTTGANTGELFF. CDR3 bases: TGTGCCAGCACCACGACAGGGGCGAACACCGGGGAGCTGTTTTTT.

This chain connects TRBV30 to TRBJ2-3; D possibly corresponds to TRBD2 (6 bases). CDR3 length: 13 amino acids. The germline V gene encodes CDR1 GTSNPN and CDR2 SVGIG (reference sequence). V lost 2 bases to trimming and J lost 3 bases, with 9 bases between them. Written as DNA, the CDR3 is TGTGCCTGGAGTTTCGGGGGAACAGATACGCAGTATTTT. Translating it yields CAWSFGGTDTQYF.

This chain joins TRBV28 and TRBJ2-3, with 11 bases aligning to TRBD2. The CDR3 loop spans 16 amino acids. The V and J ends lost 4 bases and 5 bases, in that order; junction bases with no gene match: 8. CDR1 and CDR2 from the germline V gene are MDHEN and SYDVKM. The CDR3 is CASSYPRLAGGDTQYF. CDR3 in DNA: TGTGCCAGCAGTTATCCCCGTCTAGCGGGGGGAGATACGCAGTATTTT. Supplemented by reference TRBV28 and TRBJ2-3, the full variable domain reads DVKVTQSSRYLVKRTGEKVFLECVQDMDHENMFWYRQDPGLGLRLIYFSYDVKMKEKGDIPEGYSVSREKKERFSLILESASTNQTSMYLCASSYPRLAGGDTQYFGPGTRLTVL.

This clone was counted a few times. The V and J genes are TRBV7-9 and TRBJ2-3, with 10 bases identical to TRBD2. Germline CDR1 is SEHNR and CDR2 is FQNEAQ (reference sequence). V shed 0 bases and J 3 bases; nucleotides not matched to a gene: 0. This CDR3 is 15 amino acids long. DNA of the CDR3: TGTGCCAGCAGCTTAGCTAGCGGGGGGACAGATACGCAGTATTTT. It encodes CASSLASGGTDTQYF.

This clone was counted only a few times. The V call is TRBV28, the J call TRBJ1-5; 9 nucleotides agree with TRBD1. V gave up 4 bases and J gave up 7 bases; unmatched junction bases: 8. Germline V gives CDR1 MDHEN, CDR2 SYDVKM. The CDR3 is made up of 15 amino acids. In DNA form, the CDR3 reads TGTGCCAGCAGTTCGTTACAGGGGGCGCGGCAGCCCCAGCATTTT. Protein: CASSSLQGARQPQHF. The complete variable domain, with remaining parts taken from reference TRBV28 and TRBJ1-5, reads DVKVTQSSRYLVKRTGEKVFLECVQDMDHENMFWYRQDPGLGLRLIYFSYDVKMKEKGDIPEGYSVSREKKERFSLILESASTNQTSMYLCASSSLQGARQPQHFGDGTRLSIL.

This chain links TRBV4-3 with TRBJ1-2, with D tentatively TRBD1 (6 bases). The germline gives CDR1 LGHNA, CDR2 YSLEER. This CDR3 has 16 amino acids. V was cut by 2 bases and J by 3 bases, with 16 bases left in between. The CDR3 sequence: CASSQTQGMGHYGYTF. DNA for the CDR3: TGCGCCAGCAGCCAAACACAGGGAATGGGGCACTATGGCTACACCTTC.

CDR3 residues: CASSLGAGSSYNEQFF. The CDR3 DNA follows: TGTGCCAGCAGCTTAGGGGCAGGTTCTTCCTACAATGAGCAGTTCTTC. The gene calls are TRBV13 and TRBJ2-1, with D unresolved. Trimming stripped 0 bases from V and 1 base from J, with 10 bases between. Germline CDR1 and CDR2: PRHDT and FYEKMQ (reference sequence). This CDR3 comprises 16 residues. The full variable domain, rest sourced from reference TRBV13 and TRBJ2-1, is AAGVIQSPRHLIKEKRETATLKCYPIPRHDTVYWYQQGPGQDPQFLISFYEKMQSDKGSIPDRFSAQQFSDYHSELNMSSLELGDSALYFCASSLGAGSSYNEQFFGPGTRLTVL.

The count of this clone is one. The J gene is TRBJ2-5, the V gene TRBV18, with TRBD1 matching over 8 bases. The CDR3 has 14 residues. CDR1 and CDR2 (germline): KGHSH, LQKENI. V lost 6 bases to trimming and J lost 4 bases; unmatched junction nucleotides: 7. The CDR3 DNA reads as TGTGCCAGCTCCCCGACAGGGGAAGGAGAGACCCAGTACTTC. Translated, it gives CASSPTGEGETQYF.

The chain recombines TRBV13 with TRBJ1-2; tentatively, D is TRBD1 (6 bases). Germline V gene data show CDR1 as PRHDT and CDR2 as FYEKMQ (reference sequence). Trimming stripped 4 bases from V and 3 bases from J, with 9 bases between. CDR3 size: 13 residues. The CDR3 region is CASSSQGYYGYTF. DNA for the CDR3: TGTGCCAGCAGCTCCCAGGGGTACTATGGCTACACCTTC.

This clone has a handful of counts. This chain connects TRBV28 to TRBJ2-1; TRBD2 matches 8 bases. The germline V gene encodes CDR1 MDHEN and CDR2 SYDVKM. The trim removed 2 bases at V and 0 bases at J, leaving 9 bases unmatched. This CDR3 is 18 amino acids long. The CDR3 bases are TGTGCCAGCAGTTTACGAAGTAGCGGGGCCCCCTCCTACAATGAGCAGTTCTTC. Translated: CASSLRSSGAPSYNEQFF.

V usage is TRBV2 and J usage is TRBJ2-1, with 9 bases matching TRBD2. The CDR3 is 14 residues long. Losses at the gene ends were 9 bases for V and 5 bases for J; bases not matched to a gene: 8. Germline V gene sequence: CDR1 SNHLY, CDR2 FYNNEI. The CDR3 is CARERGDLDNEQFF. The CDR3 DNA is TGTGCCAGGGAGCGGGGGGATTTGGACAATGAGCAGTTCTTC.

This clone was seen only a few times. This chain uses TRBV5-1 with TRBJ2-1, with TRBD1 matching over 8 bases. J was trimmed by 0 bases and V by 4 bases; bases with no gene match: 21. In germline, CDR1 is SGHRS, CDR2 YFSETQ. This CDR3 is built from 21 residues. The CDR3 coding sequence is TGCGCCAGCAGCCCGAGTCCTAGTGGACAGGGTTTGGGGAGCTCCTACAATGAGCAGTTCTTC. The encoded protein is CASSPSPSGQGLGSSYNEQFF.

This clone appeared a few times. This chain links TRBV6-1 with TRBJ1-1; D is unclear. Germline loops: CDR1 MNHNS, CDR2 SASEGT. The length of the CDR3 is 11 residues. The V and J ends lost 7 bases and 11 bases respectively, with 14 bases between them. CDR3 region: CASTPLVEAFF. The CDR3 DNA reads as TGTGCCAGCACCCCCCTGGTGGAGGCTTTCTTT.